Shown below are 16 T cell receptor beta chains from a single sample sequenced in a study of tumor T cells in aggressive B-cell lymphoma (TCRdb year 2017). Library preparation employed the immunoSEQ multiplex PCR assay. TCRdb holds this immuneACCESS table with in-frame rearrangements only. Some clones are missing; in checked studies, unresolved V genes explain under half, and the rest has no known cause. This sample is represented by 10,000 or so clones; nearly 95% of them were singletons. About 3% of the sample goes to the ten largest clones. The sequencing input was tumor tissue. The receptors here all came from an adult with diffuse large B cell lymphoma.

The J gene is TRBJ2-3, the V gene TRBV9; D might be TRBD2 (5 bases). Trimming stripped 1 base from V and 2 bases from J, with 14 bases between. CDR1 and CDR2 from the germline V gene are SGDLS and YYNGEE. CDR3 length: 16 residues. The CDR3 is CASSVHSISVTDTQYF. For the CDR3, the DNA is TGTGCCAGCAGCGTACATTCAATTAGCGTCACAGATACGCAGTATTTT.

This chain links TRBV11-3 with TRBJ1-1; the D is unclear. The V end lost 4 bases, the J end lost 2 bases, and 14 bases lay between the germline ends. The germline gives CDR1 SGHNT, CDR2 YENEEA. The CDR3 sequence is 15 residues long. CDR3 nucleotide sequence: TGTGCCAGCAGCTACCGCCCGGTCGGTAACACTGAAGCTTTCTTT. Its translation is CASSYRPVGNTEAFF.

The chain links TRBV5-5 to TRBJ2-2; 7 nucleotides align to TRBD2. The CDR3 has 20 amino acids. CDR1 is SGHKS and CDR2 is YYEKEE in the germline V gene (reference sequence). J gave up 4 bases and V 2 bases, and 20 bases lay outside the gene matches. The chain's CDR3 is CASSFRYRSERGSLTGELFF. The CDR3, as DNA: TGTGCCAGCAGCTTCCGCTATCGGTCTGAGCGCGGGAGCCTCACCGGGGAGCTGTTTTTT.

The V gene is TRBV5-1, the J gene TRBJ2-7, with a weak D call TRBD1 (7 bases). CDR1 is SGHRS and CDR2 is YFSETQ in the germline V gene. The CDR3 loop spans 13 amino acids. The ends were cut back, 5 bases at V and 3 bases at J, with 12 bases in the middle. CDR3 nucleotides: TGCGCCAGCAGGGAGGGGGACAGCTACGAGCAGTACTTC. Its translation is CASREGDSYEQYF.

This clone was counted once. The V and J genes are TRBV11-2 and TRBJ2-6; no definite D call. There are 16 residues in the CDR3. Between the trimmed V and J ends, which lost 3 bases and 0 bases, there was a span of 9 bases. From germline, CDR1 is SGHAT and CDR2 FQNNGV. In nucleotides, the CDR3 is TGTGCCAGCAGCTTTCGTATGAGCTCTGGGGCCAACGTCCTGACTTTC. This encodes CASSFRMSSGANVLTF.

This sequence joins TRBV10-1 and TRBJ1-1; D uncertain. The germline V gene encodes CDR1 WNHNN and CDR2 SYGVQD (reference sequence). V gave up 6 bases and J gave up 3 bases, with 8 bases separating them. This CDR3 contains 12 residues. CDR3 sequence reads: CASRGRDTEAFF. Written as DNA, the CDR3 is TGCGCCAGCAGGGGGAGGGACACTGAAGCTTTCTTT.

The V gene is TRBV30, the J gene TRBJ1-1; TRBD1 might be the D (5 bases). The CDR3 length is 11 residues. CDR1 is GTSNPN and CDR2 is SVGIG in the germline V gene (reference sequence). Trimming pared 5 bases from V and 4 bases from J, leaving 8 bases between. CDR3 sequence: CAWQGGTEAFF. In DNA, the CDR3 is TGTGCCTGGCAGGGAGGCACTGAAGCTTTCTTT.

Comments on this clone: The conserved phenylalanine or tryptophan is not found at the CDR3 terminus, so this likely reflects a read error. This chain's CDR3 is CASSYRRTAPNTEAFL. CDR3 DNA: TGTGCCAGCAGTTACAGGAGGACGGCCCCTAACACTGAAGCTTTCCTT. The chain employs TRBV6-5 and TRBJ1-1; unclear D gene. There are 16 residues in the CDR3. The germline CDR1 and CDR2 sequences are MNHEY and SVGAGI. Trimming cost V 2 bases and J 2 bases, with 15 bases left between them.

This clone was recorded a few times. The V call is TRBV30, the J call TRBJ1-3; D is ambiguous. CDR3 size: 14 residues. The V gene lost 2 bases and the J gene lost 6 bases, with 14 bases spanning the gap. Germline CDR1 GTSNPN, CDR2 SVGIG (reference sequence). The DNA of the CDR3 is TGTGCCTGGAGTATTTCGGGAACACTAAACACCATATATTTT. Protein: CAWSISGTLNTIYF.

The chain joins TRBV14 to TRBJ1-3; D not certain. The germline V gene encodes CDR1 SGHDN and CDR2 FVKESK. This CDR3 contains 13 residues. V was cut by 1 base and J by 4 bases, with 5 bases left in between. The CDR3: CASSQVRGNTIYF. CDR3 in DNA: TGTGCCAGCAGCCAAGTGAGGGGAAACACCATATATTTT.

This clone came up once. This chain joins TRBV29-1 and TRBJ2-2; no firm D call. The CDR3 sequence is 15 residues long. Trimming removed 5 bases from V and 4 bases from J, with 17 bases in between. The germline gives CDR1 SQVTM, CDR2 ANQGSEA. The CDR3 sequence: CSVFLKDTSTGELFF. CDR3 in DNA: TGCAGCGTTTTTCTAAAAGACACCTCCACCGGGGAGCTGTTTTTT.

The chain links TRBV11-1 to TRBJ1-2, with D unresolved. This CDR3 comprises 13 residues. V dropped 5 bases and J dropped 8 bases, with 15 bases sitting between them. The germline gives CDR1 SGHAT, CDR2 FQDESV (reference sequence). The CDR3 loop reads CASSPAEGVGYTF. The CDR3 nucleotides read TGTGCCAGCAGCCCGGCGGAGGGTGTGGGCTACACCTTC.

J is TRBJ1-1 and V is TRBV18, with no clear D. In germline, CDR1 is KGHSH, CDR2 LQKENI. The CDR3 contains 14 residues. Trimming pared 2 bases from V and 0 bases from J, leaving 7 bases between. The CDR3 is CASSPSGVNTEAFF. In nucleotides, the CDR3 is TGTGCCAGCTCACCATCGGGAGTGAACACTGAAGCTTTCTTT.

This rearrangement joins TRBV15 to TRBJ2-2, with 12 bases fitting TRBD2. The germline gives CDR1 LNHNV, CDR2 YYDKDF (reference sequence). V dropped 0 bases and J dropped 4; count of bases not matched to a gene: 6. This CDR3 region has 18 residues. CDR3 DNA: TGTGCCACCAGCAGAGATCTAGCGGGGGGGCGTAGCACCGGGGAGCTGTTTTTT. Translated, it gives CATSRDLAGGRSTGELFF.

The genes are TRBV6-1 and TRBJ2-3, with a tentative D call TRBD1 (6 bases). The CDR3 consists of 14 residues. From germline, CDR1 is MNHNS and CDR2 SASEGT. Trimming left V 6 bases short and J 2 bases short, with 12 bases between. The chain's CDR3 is CASRLRGHTDTQYF. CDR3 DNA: TGTGCCAGCAGACTCAGGGGCCACACAGATACGCAGTATTTT.

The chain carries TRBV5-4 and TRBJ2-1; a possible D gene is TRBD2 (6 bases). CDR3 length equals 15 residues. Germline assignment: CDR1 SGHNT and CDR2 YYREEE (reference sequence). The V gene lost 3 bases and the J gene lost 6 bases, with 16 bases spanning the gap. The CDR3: CASSYLGGRRNEQFF. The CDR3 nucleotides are TGTGCCAGCAGCTACCTTGGGGGGAGGCGCAATGAGCAGTTCTTC. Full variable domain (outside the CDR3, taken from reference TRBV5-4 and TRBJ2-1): ETGVTQSPTHLIKTRGQQVTLRCSSQSGHNTVSWYQQALGQGPQFIFQYYREEENGRGNFPPRFSGLQFPNYSSELNVNALELDDSALYLCASSYLGGRRNEQFFGPGTRLTVL.